This T cell receptor beta chain is from a study of post-analysis software for immune sequencing data. Study context: Relapsing-remitting, secondary progressive and progressive-relapsing multiple sclerosis were all included among the disease courses.

The J segment lost 4 bases and the V segment lost 5 bases, leaving 11 bases of the junction unmatched. The CDR3 is 15 amino acids. Germline CDR1 reads MNHNY; CDR2 reads SVGAGI (reference sequence). Findings of the study overall: Included in a set of about 5 TRBV segments more frequent in patients than controls were TRBV5-6, TRBV5-1 and TRBV20-1. Those samples that were prepared in the same batch co-clustered strongly by F measure.

The authors incorporated unique molecular identifiers into the TCR beta cDNA libraries. T cells numbering about 0.85 to 11 million yielded cDNA molecules that totaled roughly 500,000. TCRdb re-analysed the PCR reads in MiXCR, keeping a single row per CDR3 protein. The sample contains around 770,000 distinct CDR3 sequences, 40% to 55% of which appear only once. There are a few counts of this clonotype. Its target is unknown. The chain couples TRBV6-6 to TRBJ2-7; 7 bases are shared with TRBD1. The sequenced sample consisted of blood. The receptor comes from a girl aged 10-17 years with multiple sclerosis. The CDR3 DNA reads TGTGCCAGCAGTACCCTCACAGGGGTCCGGTACGAGCAGTACTTC. It codes for CASSTLTGVRYEQYF.